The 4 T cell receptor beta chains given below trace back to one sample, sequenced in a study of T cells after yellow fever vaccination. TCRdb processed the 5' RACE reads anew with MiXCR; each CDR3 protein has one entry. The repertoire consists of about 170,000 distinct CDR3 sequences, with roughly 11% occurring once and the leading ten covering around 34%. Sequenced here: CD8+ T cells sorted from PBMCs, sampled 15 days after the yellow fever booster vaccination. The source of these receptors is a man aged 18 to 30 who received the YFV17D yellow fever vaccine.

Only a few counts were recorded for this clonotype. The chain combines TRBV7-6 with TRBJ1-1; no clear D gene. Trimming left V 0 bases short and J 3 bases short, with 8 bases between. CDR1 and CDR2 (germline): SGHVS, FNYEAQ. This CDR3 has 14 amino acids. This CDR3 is CASSLAPVDTEAFF. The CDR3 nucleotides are TGTGCCAGCAGCTTAGCGCCGGTCGACACTGAAGCTTTCTTT.

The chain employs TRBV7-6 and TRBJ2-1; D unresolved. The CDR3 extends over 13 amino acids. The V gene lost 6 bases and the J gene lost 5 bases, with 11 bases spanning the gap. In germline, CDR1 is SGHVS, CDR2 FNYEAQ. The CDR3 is CASSRPGDNEQFF. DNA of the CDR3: TGTGCCAGCAGTCGTCCTGGGGACAATGAGCAGTTCTTC. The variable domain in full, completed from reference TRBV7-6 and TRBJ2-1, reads GAGVSQSPRYKVTKRGQDVALRCDPISGHVSLYWYRQALGQGPEFLTYFNYEAQQDKSGLPNDRFSAERPEGSISTLTIQRTEQRDSAMYRCASSRPGDNEQFFGPGTRLTVL.

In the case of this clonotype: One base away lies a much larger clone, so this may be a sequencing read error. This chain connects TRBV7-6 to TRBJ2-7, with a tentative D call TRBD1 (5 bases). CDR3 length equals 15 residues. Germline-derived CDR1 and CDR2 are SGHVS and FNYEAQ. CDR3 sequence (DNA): TGTGCCAGCAGCTTTAGGACATCAAGCTCCTACGAGCGGTACTTC. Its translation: CASSFRTSSSYERYF.

CDR3 coding DNA: TGCGCCAGCAGCGGCCGGGACTCCACCCAGGAGACCCAGTACTTC. Translated, it gives CASSGRDSTQETQYF. The chain is built from TRBV4-1 and TRBJ2-5, with TRBD2 as a possible D gene (6 bases). The CDR3 is 15 residues long. Per germline, CDR1 MGHRA and CDR2 YSYEKL. V was shortened by 5 bases and J by 5 bases, with 18 bases between the two germline ends.